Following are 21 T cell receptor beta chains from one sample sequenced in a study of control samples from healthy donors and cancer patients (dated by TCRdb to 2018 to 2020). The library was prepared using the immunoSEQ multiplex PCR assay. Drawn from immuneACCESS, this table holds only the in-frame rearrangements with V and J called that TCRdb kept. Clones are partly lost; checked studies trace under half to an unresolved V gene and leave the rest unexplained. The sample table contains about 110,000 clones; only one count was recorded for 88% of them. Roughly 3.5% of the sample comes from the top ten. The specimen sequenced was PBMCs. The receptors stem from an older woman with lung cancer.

The CDR3 spells CSVAPGQGASDTQYF. For the CDR3, the DNA is TGCAGCGTTGCCCCCGGACAGGGGGCCTCAGATACGCAGTATTTT. The rearrangement joins TRBV29-1 to TRBJ2-3; 11 nucleotides line up with TRBD1. The ends lost 4 bases at V and 4 bases at J; junction bases unmatched: 7. The CDR3 consists of 15 residues. Germline V lookup: CDR1 SQVTM, CDR2 ANQGSEA.

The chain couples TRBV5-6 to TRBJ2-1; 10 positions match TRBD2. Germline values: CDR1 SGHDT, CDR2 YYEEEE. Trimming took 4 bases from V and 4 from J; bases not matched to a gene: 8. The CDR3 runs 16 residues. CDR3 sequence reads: CASSELAGVEYNEQFF. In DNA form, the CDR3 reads TGTGCCAGCAGCGAGCTAGCGGGAGTAGAGTACAATGAGCAGTTCTTC. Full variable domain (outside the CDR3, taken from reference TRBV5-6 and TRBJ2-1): DAGVTQSPTHLIKTRGQQVTLRCSPKSGHDTVSWYQQALGQGPQFIFQYYEEEERQRGNFPDRFSGHQFPNYSSELNVNALLLGDSALYLCASSELAGVEYNEQFFGPGTRLTVL.

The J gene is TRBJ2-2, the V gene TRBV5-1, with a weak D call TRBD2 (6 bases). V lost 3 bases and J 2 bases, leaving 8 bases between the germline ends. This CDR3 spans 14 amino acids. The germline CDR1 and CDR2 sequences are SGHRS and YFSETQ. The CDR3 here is CASSSGTNTGELFF. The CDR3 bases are TGCGCCAGCAGCTCCGGGACTAACACCGGGGAGCTGTTTTTT.

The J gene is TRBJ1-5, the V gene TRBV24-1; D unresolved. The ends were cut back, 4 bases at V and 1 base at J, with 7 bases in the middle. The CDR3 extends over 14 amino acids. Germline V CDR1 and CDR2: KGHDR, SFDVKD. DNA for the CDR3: TGTGCCACCAGTGAAGACTACAGCAATCAGCCCCAGCATTTT. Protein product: CATSEDYSNQPQHF.

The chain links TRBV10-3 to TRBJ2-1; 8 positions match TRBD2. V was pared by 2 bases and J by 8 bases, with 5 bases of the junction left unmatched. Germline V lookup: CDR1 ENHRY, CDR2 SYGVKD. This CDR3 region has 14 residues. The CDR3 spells CAISEREGVYEQFF. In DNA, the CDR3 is TGTGCCATCAGTGAGCGGGAGGGAGTATATGAGCAGTTCTTC.

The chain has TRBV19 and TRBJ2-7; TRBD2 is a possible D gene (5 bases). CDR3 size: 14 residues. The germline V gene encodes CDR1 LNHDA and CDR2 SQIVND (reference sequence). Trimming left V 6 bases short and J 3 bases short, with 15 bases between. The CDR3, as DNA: TGTGCCAGTAGCCCCCGGAGGCGATACTACGAGCAGTACTTC. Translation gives CASSPRRRYYEQYF.

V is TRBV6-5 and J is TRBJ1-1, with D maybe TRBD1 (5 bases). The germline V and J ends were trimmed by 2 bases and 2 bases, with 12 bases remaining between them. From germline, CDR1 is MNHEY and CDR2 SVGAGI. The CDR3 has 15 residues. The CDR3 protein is CASSYGGADNTEAFF. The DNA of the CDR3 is TGTGCCAGCAGTTACGGTGGGGCGGATAACACTGAAGCTTTCTTT.

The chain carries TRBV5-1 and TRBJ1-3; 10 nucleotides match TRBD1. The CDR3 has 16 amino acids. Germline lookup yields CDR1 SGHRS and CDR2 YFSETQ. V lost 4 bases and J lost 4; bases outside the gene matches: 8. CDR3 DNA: TGCGCCAGCAGCACAACCGGGACAGGGGACGGAAACACCATATATTTT. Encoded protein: CASSTTGTGDGNTIYF.

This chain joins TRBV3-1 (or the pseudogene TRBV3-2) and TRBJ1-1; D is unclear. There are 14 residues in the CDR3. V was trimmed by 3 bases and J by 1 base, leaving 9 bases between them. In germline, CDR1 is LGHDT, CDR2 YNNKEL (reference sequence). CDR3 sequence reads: CASSHQQPNTEAFF. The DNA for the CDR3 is TGTGCCAGCAGCCATCAACAGCCGAACACTGAAGCTTTCTTT.

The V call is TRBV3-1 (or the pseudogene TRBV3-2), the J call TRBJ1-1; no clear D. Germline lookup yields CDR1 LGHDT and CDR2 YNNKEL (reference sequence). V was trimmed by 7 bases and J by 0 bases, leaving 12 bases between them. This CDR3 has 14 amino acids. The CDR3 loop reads CASKHRGLNTEAFF. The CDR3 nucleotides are TGTGCCAGCAAACACCGCGGGCTGAACACTGAAGCTTTCTTT.

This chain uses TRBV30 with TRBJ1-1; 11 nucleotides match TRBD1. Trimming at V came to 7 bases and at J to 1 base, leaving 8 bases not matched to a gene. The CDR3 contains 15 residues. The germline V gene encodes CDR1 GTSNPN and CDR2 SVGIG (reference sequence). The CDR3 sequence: CALRGTGGENTEAFF. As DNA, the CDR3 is TGTGCCTTAAGGGGGACAGGGGGAGAGAACACTGAAGCTTTCTTT.

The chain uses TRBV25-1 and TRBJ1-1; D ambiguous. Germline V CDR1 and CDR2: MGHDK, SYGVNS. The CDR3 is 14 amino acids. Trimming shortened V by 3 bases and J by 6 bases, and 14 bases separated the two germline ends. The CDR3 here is CASSEEGKFPEAFF. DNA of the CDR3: TGTGCCAGCAGTGAGGAAGGGAAGTTCCCTGAAGCTTTCTTT. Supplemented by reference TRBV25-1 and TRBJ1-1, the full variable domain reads EADIYQTPRYLVIGTGKKITLECSQTMGHDKMYWYQQDPGMELHLIHYSYGVNSTEKGDLSSESTVSRIRTEHFPLTLESARPSHTSQYLCASSEEGKFPEAFFGQGTRLTVV.

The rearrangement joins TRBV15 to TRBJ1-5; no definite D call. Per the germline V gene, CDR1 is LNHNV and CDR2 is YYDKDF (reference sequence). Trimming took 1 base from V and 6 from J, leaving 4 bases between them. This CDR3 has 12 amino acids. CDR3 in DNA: TGTGCCACCAGCAGAGCCGGTCAGCCCCAGCATTTT. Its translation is CATSRAGQPQHF. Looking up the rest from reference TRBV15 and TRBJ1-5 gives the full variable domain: DAMVIQNPRYQVTQFGKPVTLSCSQTLNHNVMYWYQQKSSQAPKLLFHYYDKDFNNEADTPDNFQSRRPNTSFCFLDIRSPGLGDTAMYLCATSRAGQPQHFGDGTRLSIL.

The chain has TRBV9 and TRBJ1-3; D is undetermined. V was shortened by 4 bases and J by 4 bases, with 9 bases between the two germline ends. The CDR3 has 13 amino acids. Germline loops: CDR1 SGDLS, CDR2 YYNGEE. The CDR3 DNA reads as TGTGCCAGCAGCCCAGGAGGGGGAAACACCATATATTTT. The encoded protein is CASSPGGGNTIYF.

CDR3 DNA: TGTGCCTGGAGTGTAGCAGGGTTAGGTTATGGCTACACCTTC. Encoded protein: CAWSVAGLGYGYTF. J is TRBJ1-2 and V is TRBV30; D might be TRBD1 (5 bases). The germline V gene encodes CDR1 GTSNPN and CDR2 SVGIG (reference sequence). V shed 0 bases and J shed 5 bases, with 13 bases lying between them. The CDR3 runs to 14 residues.

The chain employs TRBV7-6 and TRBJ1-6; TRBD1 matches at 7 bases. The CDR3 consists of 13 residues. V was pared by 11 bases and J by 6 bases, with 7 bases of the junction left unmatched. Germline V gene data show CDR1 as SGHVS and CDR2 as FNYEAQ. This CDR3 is CASATGSNSPLHF. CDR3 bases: TGTGCCTCTGCGACAGGGAGTAATTCACCCCTCCACTTT.

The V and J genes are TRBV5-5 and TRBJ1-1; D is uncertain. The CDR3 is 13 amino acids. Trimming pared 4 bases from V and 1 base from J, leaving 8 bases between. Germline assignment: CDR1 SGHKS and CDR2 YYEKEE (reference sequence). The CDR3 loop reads CASSGTPNTEAFF. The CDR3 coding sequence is TGTGCCAGCAGCGGTACGCCGAACACTGAAGCTTTCTTT.

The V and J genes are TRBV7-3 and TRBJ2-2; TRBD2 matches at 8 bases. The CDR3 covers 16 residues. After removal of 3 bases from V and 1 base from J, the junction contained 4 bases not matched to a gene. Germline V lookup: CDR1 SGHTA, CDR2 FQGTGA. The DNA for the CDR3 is TGTGCCAGCAGCTTGTCGCTAGCGGGGAACACCGGGGAGCTGTTTTTT. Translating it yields CASSLSLAGNTGELFF.

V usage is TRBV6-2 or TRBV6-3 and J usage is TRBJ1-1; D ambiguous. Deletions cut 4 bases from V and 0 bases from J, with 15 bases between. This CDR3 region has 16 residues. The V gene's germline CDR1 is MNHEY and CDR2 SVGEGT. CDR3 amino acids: CASSSFGFGMNTEAFF. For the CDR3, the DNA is TGTGCCAGCAGTTCATTTGGTTTCGGGATGAACACTGAAGCTTTCTTT.

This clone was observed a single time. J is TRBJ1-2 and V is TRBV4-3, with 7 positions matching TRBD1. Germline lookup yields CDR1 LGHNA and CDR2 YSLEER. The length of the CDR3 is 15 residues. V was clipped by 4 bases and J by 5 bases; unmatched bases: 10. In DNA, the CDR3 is TGCGCCAGCAGCCTCCAGGGGGGGGAGGAGTATGGCTACACCTTC. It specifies CASSLQGGEEYGYTF.

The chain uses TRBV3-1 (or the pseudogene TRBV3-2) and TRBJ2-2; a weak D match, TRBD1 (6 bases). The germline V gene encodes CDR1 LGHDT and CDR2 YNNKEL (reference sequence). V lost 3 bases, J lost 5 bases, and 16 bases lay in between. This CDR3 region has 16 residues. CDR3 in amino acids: CASSHEGESRTGELFF. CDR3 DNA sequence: TGTGCCAGCAGCCATGAGGGGGAATCGAGGACCGGGGAGCTGTTTTTT.